A single sample gave rise to the 26 T cell receptor beta chains below, sequenced in a study of blood T cell repertoires in COVID-19. Here immunoSEQ multiplex PCR was the method, and the copy in TCRdb shows in-frame clones only, minus some. In the table there are 55,000 to 65,000 clones, 79% of which are singletons. Sequenced: peripheral blood. These receptors originate from a man aged 55 to 70 with acute or convalescent COVID-19.

This chain connects TRBV28 to TRBJ1-6, with D possibly being TRBD1 (6 bases). Germline loops: CDR1 MDHEN, CDR2 SYDVKM. The ends were cut back, 8 bases at V and 9 bases at J, with 11 bases in the middle. This CDR3 contains 12 residues. The CDR3 is CASYSGVSPLHF. The CDR3, as DNA: TGTGCCAGCTACTCAGGGGTTTCACCCCTCCACTTT.

Only a few counts were recorded for this clone. The chain recombines TRBV5-1 with TRBJ1-3, with TRBD1 as a possible D gene (5 bases). Germline V gives CDR1 SGHRS, CDR2 YFSETQ. Trimming left V 4 bases short and J 0 bases short, with 14 bases between. The CDR3 has 16 amino acids. The CDR3 sequence is CASSAGTVDSGNTIYF. CDR3 nucleotide sequence: TGCGCCAGCAGCGCGGGGACGGTCGACTCTGGAAACACCATATATTTT.

This rearrangement joins TRBV27 to TRBJ1-3, with D tentatively TRBD1 (6 bases). V lost 5 bases to trimming and J lost 2 bases, with 10 bases between them. Germline assignment: CDR1 MNHEY and CDR2 SMNVEV (reference sequence). The CDR3 has 14 residues. Here the CDR3 DNA reads TGTGCCAGCAGTACACGGGACACTGGAAACACCATATATTTT. This codes for CASSTRDTGNTIYF.

This chain uses TRBV7-9 with TRBJ2-7; no clear D. Germline V gene data show CDR1 as SEHNR and CDR2 as FQNEAQ (reference sequence). CDR3 length: 12 amino acids. V was clipped by 4 bases and J by 1 base, with 5 bases between them. The CDR3 loop reads CASSSISYEQYF. The CDR3 coding sequence is TGTGCCAGCAGCTCCATTTCCTACGAGCAGTACTTC.

This clone was seen once. The rearrangement joins TRBV6-1 to TRBJ2-3, with 8 bases identical to TRBD2. Germline values: CDR1 MNHNS, CDR2 SASEGT. Unmatched junction bases numbered 5, after V lost 3 bases and J lost 0 bases. The CDR3 is made up of 16 amino acids. In DNA, the CDR3 is TGTGCCAGCAGTGATGTTTTAGCGGGGAGCACAGATACGCAGTATTTT. Encoded protein: CASSDVLAGSTDTQYF.

With respect to this clone: One end of the junction fails to match germline, which may point to a read error. This chain links TRBV3-1 (or the pseudogene TRBV3-2) with TRBJ1-2, with D unresolved. The CDR3 contains 12 residues. Germline V gene lookup returns CDR1 LGHDT and CDR2 YNNKEL (reference sequence). DNA for the CDR3: TGTGCCAGCAGCCAAGATACGAACTCCCGATCCTTC. Protein product: CASSQDTNSRSF.

The chain links TRBV6-4 to TRBJ1-3; TRBD1 matches 10 bases. J was trimmed by 3 bases and V by 3 bases; bases with no gene match: 11. The germline CDR1 and CDR2 sequences are MRHNA and SNTAGT. CDR3 size: 18 residues. CDR3 DNA sequence: TGTGCCAGCAGTGATCACGGGACAGGGGAAATCGGTGGAAACACCATATATTTT. This translates into CASSDHGTGEIGGNTIYF.

The chain carries TRBV7-8 and TRBJ2-3, with D tentatively TRBD1 (6 bases). This CDR3 is built from 17 residues. CDR1 and CDR2 (germline): SGHVS, FQNEAQ. V was clipped by 4 bases and J by 0 bases, with 17 bases between them. The CDR3 sequence: CASSSGQRLLSTDTQYF. The CDR3 DNA is TGTGCCAGCAGCTCTGGACAGAGATTACTTAGCACAGATACGCAGTATTTT.

The chain recombines TRBV27 with TRBJ1-1; D is ambiguous. Germline loops: CDR1 MNHEY, CDR2 SMNVEV (reference sequence). The V end was cut by 0 bases, the J end by 1 base, with 6 bases between. This CDR3 contains 14 residues. CDR3 protein: CASSLSGRNTEAFF. The CDR3, as DNA: TGTGCCAGCAGTTTATCGGGCAGGAACACTGAAGCTTTCTTT.

The gene calls are TRBV5-1 and TRBJ2-5; D might be TRBD1 (7 bases). Germline V gene lookup returns CDR1 SGHRS and CDR2 YFSETQ. V was pared by 0 bases and J by 5 bases, with 11 bases between. There are 14 residues in the CDR3. The CDR3: CASSLDRGGETQYF. CDR3 nucleotide sequence: TGCGCCAGCAGCTTGGACAGGGGAGGCGAGACCCAGTACTTC. The full variable domain, its missing parts supplied by reference TRBV5-1 and TRBJ2-5, is KAGVTQTPRYLIKTRGQQVTLSCSPISGHRSVSWYQQTPGQGLQFLFEYFSETQRNKGNFPGRFSGRQFSNSRSEMNVSTLELGDSALYLCASSLDRGGETQYFGPGTRLLVL.

The chain employs TRBV10-3 and TRBJ2-1, with TRBD2 matching over 11 bases. The germline V gene has CDR1 ENHRY and CDR2 SYGVKD. The CDR3 length is 15 residues. V was pared by 0 bases and J by 10 bases, with 5 bases of the junction left unmatched. Written as DNA, the CDR3 is TGTGCCATCAGTGAGTCCACTAGCGGGAGAAAGGAGCAGTTCTTC. It translates to CAISESTSGRKEQFF.

The table lists this clone with a count of one. The rearrangement uses TRBV6-2 or TRBV6-3 and TRBJ1-1; TRBD1 matches 7 bases. This CDR3 region has 13 residues. Germline values: CDR1 MNHEY, CDR2 SVGEGT. The junction had 5 bases not matched to a gene; V was cut back by 5 bases and J by 5 bases. The CDR3 loop is CASSRQGLTEAFF. The CDR3 nucleotides read TGTGCCAGCAGTCGACAGGGATTGACTGAAGCTTTCTTT.

This chain links TRBV7-2 with TRBJ2-1, with TRBD2 identical over 9 bases. V was clipped by 3 bases and J by 7 bases; unmatched bases: 7. CDR3 length equals 15 residues. Per germline, CDR1 SGHTA and CDR2 FQGNSA. The CDR3 is CASSFVAGVSNEQFF. CDR3 in DNA: TGTGCCAGCAGCTTCGTAGCGGGAGTTAGTAATGAGCAGTTCTTC. Together with reference TRBV7-2 and TRBJ2-1, the CDR3 gives the full variable domain: GAGVSQSPSNKVTEKGKDVELRCDPISGHTALYWYRQSLGQGLEFLIYFQGNSAPDKSGLPSDRFSAERTGGSVSTLTIQRTQQEDSAVYLCASSFVAGVSNEQFFGPGTRLTVL.

The rearrangement uses TRBV4-1 and TRBJ2-1, with a tentative D call TRBD2 (7 bases). The germline V gene encodes CDR1 MGHRA and CDR2 YSYEKL. V was pared by 4 bases and J by 2 bases, with 15 bases between. The CDR3 contains 16 residues. CDR3 coding DNA: TGCGCCAGCAGCCCCCGAGGGGGGGCGACCTACAATGAGCAGTTCTTC. It specifies CASSPRGGATYNEQFF.

The chain couples TRBV28 to TRBJ2-7; D uncertain. This CDR3 has 12 residues. The V gene lost 3 bases and the J gene lost 3 bases, with 6 bases spanning the gap. CDR1 and CDR2 from the germline V gene are MDHEN and SYDVKM. The CDR3 region is CASSFSGYEQYF. CDR3 nucleotides: TGTGCCAGCAGTTTTTCCGGCTACGAGCAGTACTTC.

The chain links TRBV24-1 to TRBJ2-1; D gene unclear. CDR3 size: 13 residues. Germline-derived CDR1 and CDR2 are KGHDR and SFDVKD. V gave up 4 bases and J gave up 7 bases, with 10 bases separating them. This chain's CDR3 is CATSETVLNEQFF. DNA of the CDR3: TGTGCCACCAGTGAAACGGTTTTAAATGAGCAGTTCTTC.

The chain joins TRBV19 to TRBJ1-5; D unresolved. Germline-derived CDR1 and CDR2 are LNHDA and SQIVND (reference sequence). Trimming removed 4 bases from V and 4 bases from J, with 5 bases in between. This CDR3 has 12 amino acids. CDR3 nucleotide sequence: TGTGCCAGTAGTAGCTATAATCAGCCCCAGCATTTT. It specifies CASSSYNQPQHF.

This sequence joins TRBV19 and TRBJ2-1; D is unclear. V lost 0 bases and J 7 bases, leaving 13 bases between the germline ends. The V gene's germline CDR1 is LNHDA and CDR2 SQIVND (reference sequence). CDR3 length equals 15 residues. In nucleotides, the CDR3 is TGTGCCAGTAGTATAGATCCTCGATACCAGAATGAGCAGTTCTTC. It specifies CASSIDPRYQNEQFF.

The V and J genes are TRBV19 and TRBJ1-2; no clear D. Trimming pared 8 bases from V and 5 bases from J, leaving 12 bases between. CDR1 LNHDA and CDR2 SQIVND come from the germline V gene (reference sequence). CDR3 length: 12 amino acids. CDR3 DNA sequence: TGTGCCAGTCAGGAACCTCCGTATGGCTACACCTTC. This encodes CASQEPPYGYTF.

The chain employs TRBV7-9 and TRBJ2-4; TRBD2 agrees at 10 bases. Germline loops: CDR1 SEHNR, CDR2 FQNEAQ (reference sequence). V lost 5 bases and J lost 0; bases outside the gene matches: 4. The CDR3 spans 16 residues. CDR3 residues: CASSNSGRVAKNIQYF. In nucleotides, the CDR3 is TGTGCCAGCAGCAACAGCGGGAGGGTAGCCAAAAACATTCAGTACTTC.

The rearrangement uses TRBV6-2 or TRBV6-3 and TRBJ2-7; 13 positions match TRBD2. This CDR3 is built from 15 residues. V dropped 6 bases and J dropped 9; count of bases not matched to a gene: 11. Germline V gene sequence: CDR1 MNHEY, CDR2 SVGEGT. The CDR3 sequence is CASSPPGLAGHLQYF. CDR3 coding DNA: TGTGCCAGCAGCCCGCCGGGACTAGCGGGACATTTGCAGTACTTC.

This rearrangement joins TRBV5-4 to TRBJ1-2; D is uncertain. There are 14 residues in the CDR3. CDR1 is SGHNT and CDR2 is YYREEE in the germline V gene (reference sequence). Deletions cut 6 bases from V and 8 bases from J, with 20 bases between. DNA of the CDR3: TGTGCCAGCACCTTTGGGAGGGAAGAAAGGGGCTACACCTTC. Amino acids: CASTFGREERGYTF.

Only one count was recorded for this clone. At one of its ends the junction is not consistent with the germline gene, which may arise from a read error. This rearrangement joins TRBV7-7 to TRBJ2-3; D might be TRBD2 (5 bases). CDR1 SSHAT and CDR2 FNYEAQ come from the germline V gene (reference sequence). The length of the CDR3 is 18 residues. The CDR3: CASSLDRPFRAVTDTQYF. DNA of the CDR3: TGTGCTAGCAGCTTAGATCGGCCTTTTAGAGCGGTTACAGATACGCAGTATTTT.

This clone was counted once. The gene calls are TRBV6-5 and TRBJ1-2; a weak D match, TRBD1 (6 bases). Per germline, CDR1 MNHEY and CDR2 SVGAGI. This CDR3 comprises 15 residues. With 0 bases removed from V and 4 bases from J, the gap between germline ends came to 12 bases. The CDR3 DNA follows: TGTGCCAGCAGTTACTCTGGAGGACAGCCCTATGGCTACACCTTC. This gives the protein CASSYSGGQPYGYTF.

The gene calls are TRBV14 and TRBJ2-3; TRBD2 aligns across 13 bases. With 0 bases clipped from V and 2 bases from J, the junction kept 8 bases outside the gene matches. CDR1 is SGHDN, CDR2 FVKESK, per germline. CDR3 length: 19 amino acids. The CDR3 DNA is TGTGCCAGCAGCCAAGATCCACTAGCGGGAGGGCCCAACACAGATACGCAGTATTTT. Translated, it gives CASSQDPLAGGPNTDTQYF. Using reference TRBV14 and TRBJ2-3 for the parts outside the CDR3, the full variable domain is EAGVTQFPSHSVIEKGQTVTLRCDPISGHDNLYWYRRVMGKEIKFLLHFVKESKQDESGMPNNRFLAERTGGTYSTLKVQPAELEDSGVYFCASSQDPLAGGPNTDTQYFGPGTRLTVL.

The chain employs TRBV28 and TRBJ1-1; 12 nucleotides line up with TRBD1. Germline trimming cut 6 bases from V and 7 bases from J; bases unmatched to any gene: 15. Germline V lookup: CDR1 MDHEN, CDR2 SYDVKM. CDR3 length equals 17 residues. The CDR3 loop is CASRDRDRGLPWIEAFF. For the CDR3, the DNA is TGTGCCAGCAGGGACCGGGACAGGGGGCTCCCTTGGATTGAAGCTTTCTTT.